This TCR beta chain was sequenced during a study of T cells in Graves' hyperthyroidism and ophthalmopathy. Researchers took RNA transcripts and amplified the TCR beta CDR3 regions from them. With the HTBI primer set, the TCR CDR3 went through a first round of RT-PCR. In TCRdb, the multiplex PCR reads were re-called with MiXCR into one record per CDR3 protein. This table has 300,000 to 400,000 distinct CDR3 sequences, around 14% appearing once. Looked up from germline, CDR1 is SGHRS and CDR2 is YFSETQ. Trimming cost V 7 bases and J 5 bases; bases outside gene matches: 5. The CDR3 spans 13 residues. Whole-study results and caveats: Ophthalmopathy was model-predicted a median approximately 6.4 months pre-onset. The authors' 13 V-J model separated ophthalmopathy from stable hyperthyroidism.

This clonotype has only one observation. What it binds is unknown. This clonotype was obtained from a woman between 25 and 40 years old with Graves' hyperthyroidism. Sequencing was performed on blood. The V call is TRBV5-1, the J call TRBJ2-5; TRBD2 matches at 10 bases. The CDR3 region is CASYSTSGETQYF. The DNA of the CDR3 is TGCGCCAGCTACTCGACTAGCGGGGAGACCCAGTACTTC.